These 4 T cell receptor beta chains share one sample of origin, sequenced in a study of T cell responses to AZD1222 COVID-19 vaccine. Libraries were prepared by immunoSEQ multiplex PCR; TCRdb keeps only in-frame clonotypes and omits some of them. The sample yields more than 85,000 clones, 88% seen once. The sample in question was peripheral blood, obtained on day 0 of MenACWY control vaccination. The receptors originated from an adult in good health.

CDR3 coding DNA: TGTGCCAGTAGTACCACAGGGGGGGGATCACCCCTCCACTTT. Protein sequence: CASSTTGGGSPLHF. The gene calls are TRBV19 and TRBJ1-6; 8 bases are shared with TRBD1. With V trimmed by 4 bases and J by 10 bases, 6 bases remained unmatched. Germline assignment: CDR1 LNHDA and CDR2 SQIVND (reference sequence). This CDR3 is built from 14 residues.

About this clone: The same CDR3 also results from other DNA sequences found in this sample. This rearrangement joins TRBV5-1 to TRBJ2-7; no definite D call. Per germline, CDR1 SGHRS and CDR2 YFSETQ. The length of the CDR3 is 14 residues. Trimming removed 0 bases from V and 0 bases from J, with 7 bases in between. The CDR3 protein is CASSLAGSSYEQYF. CDR3 nucleotide sequence: TGCGCCAGCAGCTTGGCCGGCAGCTCCTACGAGCAGTACTTC.

The chain is built from TRBV7-9 and TRBJ2-1; the match to TRBD1 covers 10 bases. J gave up 2 bases and V 5 bases, and 18 bases lay outside the gene matches. The CDR3 contains 20 residues. CDR1 and CDR2 (germline): SEHNR, FQNEAQ (reference sequence). The CDR3 DNA is TGTGCCAGCAGCAAAGAAGGCTTTGGTGGACAGGGGGGAACCTACAATGAGCAGTTCTTC. Encoded protein: CASSKEGFGGQGGTYNEQFF.

This chain joins TRBV6-2 or TRBV6-3 and TRBJ1-1; 8 bases line up with TRBD1. The CDR3 sequence is 16 residues long. Per the germline V gene, CDR1 is MNHEY and CDR2 is SVGEGT. Trimming took 5 bases from V and 0 from J; bases not matched to a gene: 8. DNA of the CDR3: TGTGCCAGCAGTAGAACAGGGGGTGGAGTGAACACTGAAGCTTTCTTT. Its translation: CASSRTGGGVNTEAFF.